One sample yielded the 9 T cell receptor beta chains listed below, sequenced in a study of cytomegalovirus exposure and HLA in healthy donors. The PCR had 60 Vbeta and 13 Jbeta primers. Assay: immunoSEQ multiplex PCR; the TCRdb copy retains only in-frame clones and omits some. The top ten hold about 8.2% of the sample, which has about 76,000 clones, 78% seen once. The sequenced material came from PBMCs. The receptors stem from a woman in her 40s in good health and CMV-seropositive.

The chain employs TRBV10-3 and TRBJ1-4; no definite D call. V was trimmed by 5 bases and J by 1 base, leaving 14 bases between them. The germline CDR1 and CDR2 sequences are ENHRY and SYGVKD. The CDR3 covers 16 residues. The CDR3, as DNA: TGTGCCATCAGTTCCACCACCAGCGGAACTAATGAAAAACTGTTTTTT. This gives the protein CAISSTTSGTNEKLFF.

The sample holds one count of this clone. V and J are TRBV11-2 and TRBJ1-1; D is unresolved. Germline CDR1 reads SGHAT; CDR2 reads FQNNGV. The V gene lost 1 base and the J gene lost 1 base, with 10 bases spanning the gap. The CDR3 is made up of 15 amino acids. CDR3 bases: TGTGCCAGCAGCTTAGTGGAGGAACAGAACACTGAAGCTTTCTTT. This sequence encodes CASSLVEEQNTEAFF.

The table lists this clone with a few counts. The chain couples TRBV19 to TRBJ1-6, with D unresolved. Trimming stripped 9 bases from V and 5 bases from J, with 11 bases between. The germline gives CDR1 LNHDA, CDR2 SQIVND (reference sequence). The CDR3 is 13 amino acids. The CDR3 nucleotides are TGTGCCAGCACCGGGGTAAATAATTCACCCCTCCACTTT. Translating it yields CASTGVNNSPLHF.

V and J are TRBV19 and TRBJ1-1, with D possibly TRBD1 on 6 matching bases. From germline, CDR1 is LNHDA and CDR2 SQIVND (reference sequence). Trimming pared 5 bases from V and 4 bases from J, leaving 14 bases between. This CDR3 spans 14 amino acids. CDR3 sequence (DNA): TGTGCCAGTAGTGTACAGGGAATGGGCACTGAAGCTTTCTTT. It encodes CASSVQGMGTEAFF.

A single count supports this clone. This sequence joins TRBV27 and TRBJ2-2; 7 bases align to TRBD1. Germline-derived CDR1 and CDR2 are MNHEY and SMNVEV (reference sequence). V dropped 5 bases and J dropped 8; count of bases not matched to a gene: 8. This CDR3 region has 14 residues. CDR3 DNA: TGTGCCAGCAGTCCCAGGACAGGCCGAGGGGAGCTGTTTTTT. This codes for CASSPRTGRGELFF.

V gene TRBV6-1 combines with J gene TRBJ1-5, with TRBD1 matching over 8 bases. CDR3 length equals 15 residues. V was clipped by 6 bases and J by 1 base; unmatched bases: 5. In germline, CDR1 is MNHNS, CDR2 SASEGT. The CDR3 loop reads CASREDRVSNQPQHF. CDR3 in DNA: TGTGCCAGCAGAGAGGACAGGGTAAGCAATCAGCCCCAGCATTTT.

The chain combines TRBV6-5 with TRBJ2-7; 12 bases fit TRBD2. CDR3 length: 15 residues. CDR1 and CDR2 (germline): MNHEY, SVGAGI. Losses at the gene ends were 6 bases for V and 3 bases for J; bases not matched to a gene: 6. CDR3 in amino acids: CASRNLAGGVYEQYF. The CDR3 coding sequence is TGTGCCAGCAGAAACCTAGCGGGGGGGGTCTACGAGCAGTACTTC.

This clone appeared a few times. The chain employs TRBV27 and TRBJ2-5; D possibly corresponds to TRBD1 (6 bases). Germline V lookup: CDR1 MNHEY, CDR2 SMNVEV (reference sequence). This CDR3 has 15 residues. Trimming removed 5 bases at V and 1 base at J, with 14 bases between. DNA for the CDR3: TGTGCCAGCAGTACCAGACAGGCCCTCCAAGAGACCCAGTACTTC. Its protein product is CASSTRQALQETQYF.

This clone was counted between two and nine times. CDR3 DNA: TGTGCCAGCAGCTTAGGAGCTCAGAAAGGGGGGAACACTGAAGCTTTCTTT. Protein product: CASSLGAQKGGNTEAFF. The chain joins TRBV7-6 to TRBJ1-1; D may be TRBD1 (6 bases). Germline V CDR1 and CDR2: SGHVS, FNYEAQ. Trimming took 1 base from V and 1 from J, leaving 16 bases between them. CDR3 length: 17 residues.